These 25 T cell receptor beta chains came from one sample sequenced in a study of blood T cell repertoires in COVID-19. Method: immunoSEQ multiplex PCR; TCRdb's copy keeps in-frame clones and lacks some. The sample records around 700,000 clones, 90% being singletons. Material for sequencing was peripheral blood. The receptor set was obtained from a woman between 18 and 30 years old with acute or convalescent COVID-19.

V is TRBV7-2 and J is TRBJ2-7, with 7 bases that match TRBD1. Germline V lookup: CDR1 SGHTA, CDR2 FQGNSA. The ends lost 5 bases at V and 2 bases at J; junction bases unmatched: 3. The CDR3 has 13 amino acids. DNA of the CDR3: TGTGCCAGCAGCACGACAGGGCCCTACGAGCAGTACTTC. Translation gives CASSTTGPYEQYF.

V usage is TRBV6-5 and J usage is TRBJ2-1, with TRBD2 matching over 10 bases. This CDR3 has 14 amino acids. J lost 6 bases, V lost 7 bases, and 6 bases had no gene match. CDR1 and CDR2 from the germline V gene are MNHEY and SVGAGI. The CDR3 is CASTGWTSGNEQFF. The CDR3 DNA follows: TGTGCCAGCACCGGATGGACTAGCGGCAATGAGCAGTTCTTC.

This clone was seen just once. The chain couples TRBV13 to TRBJ1-3; no clear D. Trimming removed 3 bases from V and 0 bases from J, with 3 bases in between. Germline loops: CDR1 PRHDT, CDR2 FYEKMQ (reference sequence). There are 13 residues in the CDR3. The CDR3 region is CASSLRSGNTIYF. In DNA, the CDR3 is TGTGCCAGCAGCTTGCGCTCTGGAAACACCATATATTTT.

In nucleotides, the CDR3 is TGTGCCAGCAGTCCGACAGGGGCTGTGGCTGAAGCTTTCTTT. It yields the protein CASSPTGAVAEAFF. The V call is TRBV2, the J call TRBJ1-1; TRBD1 aligns across 8 bases. The CDR3 length is 14 residues. The V gene end was trimmed by 5 bases and the J gene end by 6 bases; junction bases not matched to a gene: 8. CDR1 and CDR2 (germline): SNHLY, FYNNEI.

With respect to this clone: This sample includes further DNA sequences coding for the same CDR3. J is TRBJ1-3 and V is TRBV7-2; D gene ambiguous. Germline CDR1 SGHTA, CDR2 FQGNSA. This CDR3 is built from 15 residues. Deletions cut 1 base from V and 0 bases from J, with 7 bases between. DNA of the CDR3: TGTGCCAGCAGCTTAGTCCCAGGCTCTGGAAACACCATATATTTT. Amino acids: CASSLVPGSGNTIYF.

The rearrangement uses TRBV12-3 or TRBV12-4 and TRBJ2-7, with D perhaps TRBD2 (5 bases). V was trimmed by 4 bases and J by 7 bases, leaving 11 bases between them. This CDR3 is 12 amino acids long. The CDR3 DNA reads TGTGCCAGCAGTTCCGGGGTGCGTGAGCAGTACTTC. Amino acid sequence: CASSSGVREQYF.

This chain uses TRBV5-1 with TRBJ2-4; no reliable D call. CDR1 is SGHRS, CDR2 YFSETQ, per germline. This CDR3 contains 11 residues. The V gene lost 3 bases and the J gene lost 6 bases, with 4 bases spanning the gap. DNA for the CDR3: TGCGCCAGCAGCTCCGGAAACATTCAGTACTTC. Its protein is CASSSGNIQYF.

The chain has TRBV30 and TRBJ1-5; D gene ambiguous. Germline values: CDR1 GTSNPN, CDR2 SVGIG (reference sequence). The V end was cut by 0 bases, the J end by 15 bases, with 12 bases between. The CDR3 is 11 residues long. DNA of the CDR3: TGTGCCTGGAGTGTACGCTGTCGGGGGCATTTT. This gives the protein CAWSVRCRGHF.

J is TRBJ2-2 and V is TRBV19; possible D gene TRBD1, 6 bases. Trimming shortened V by 6 bases and J by 7 bases, and 12 bases separated the two germline ends. Germline CDR1 is LNHDA and CDR2 is SQIVND (reference sequence). There are 13 residues in the CDR3. The CDR3 coding sequence is TGTGCCAGTAGCCAGGGGTATGTCGGGGAGCTGTTTTTT. It codes for CASSQGYVGELFF.

The rearrangement links TRBV9 to TRBJ2-1; 11 bases agree with TRBD2. J gave up 2 bases and V 3 bases, and 7 bases lay outside the gene matches. The germline gives CDR1 SGDLS, CDR2 YYNGEE. CDR3 length: 17 amino acids. The CDR3 is CASSGPPSGGPYNEQFF. For the CDR3, the DNA is TGTGCCAGCAGCGGACCCCCTAGCGGGGGGCCCTACAATGAGCAGTTCTTC.

The rearrangement uses TRBV5-6 and TRBJ1-5; D unresolved. In germline, CDR1 is SGHDT, CDR2 YYEEEE. Trimming removed 4 bases at V and 6 bases at J, with 14 bases between. The CDR3 consists of 14 residues. The CDR3, as DNA: TGTGCCAGCAGCGGGTGGGCGCTGAGTCAGCCCCAGCATTTT. Amino acids: CASSGWALSQPQHF.

The chain is built from TRBV7-2 and TRBJ1-2; 10 bases fit TRBD1. CDR1 is SGHTA and CDR2 is FQGNSA in the germline V gene. V shed 1 base and J 5 bases; nucleotides not matched to a gene: 4. The CDR3 has 15 amino acids. The CDR3 DNA reads as TGTGCCAGCAGCTTAGGGACAGGGGGACTATATGGCTACACCTTC. This gives the protein CASSLGTGGLYGYTF.

This rearrangement joins TRBV25-1 to TRBJ1-2; D might be TRBD1 (6 bases). Germline lookup yields CDR1 MGHDK and CDR2 SYGVNS. Trimming removed 0 bases at V and 6 bases at J, with 17 bases between. CDR3 length: 16 amino acids. The CDR3 loop is CASSEYWLQGKDGYTF. CDR3 DNA: TGTGCCAGCAGTGAATACTGGTTACAGGGAAAGGATGGCTACACCTTC.

The chain recombines TRBV29-1 with TRBJ2-3; maybe TRBD1 (6 bases). The germline gives CDR1 SQVTM, CDR2 ANQGSEA. CDR3 length: 14 residues. V lost 7 bases, J lost 1 base, and 15 bases lay in between. CDR3 sequence reads: CSAYESGGTDTQYF. CDR3 DNA sequence: TGCAGCGCCTATGAGTCAGGGGGCACAGATACGCAGTATTTT.

This chain links TRBV6-4 with TRBJ2-3, with TRBD1 identical over 10 bases. There are 15 residues in the CDR3. Germline-derived CDR1 and CDR2 are MRHNA and SNTAGT. V dropped 4 bases and J dropped 4; count of bases not matched to a gene: 5. The CDR3 sequence: CASSVRGQGADTQYF. In DNA, the CDR3 is TGTGCCAGCAGTGTCCGAGGACAGGGGGCAGATACGCAGTATTTT.

A single count supports this clone. The rearrangement uses TRBV24-1 and TRBJ2-7; 7 bases line up with TRBD1. V lost 6 bases and J lost 5; bases outside the gene matches: 3. This CDR3 has 12 amino acids. Germline CDR1 and CDR2: KGHDR and SFDVKD. The CDR3 bases are TGTGCCACCAGTATGACAGGGAACGAGCAGTACTTC. Its protein product is CATSMTGNEQYF.

V and J are TRBV6-1 and TRBJ1-5, with 11 bases aligning to TRBD1. This CDR3 is built from 15 residues. The germline V gene has CDR1 MNHNS and CDR2 SASEGT. V shed 1 base, J shed 7 bases, and the junction held 3 bases outside the gene matches. The CDR3 coding sequence is TGTGCCAGCAGTGAAGATGGGACAGGGGGACAGCCCCAGCATTTT. Amino acid sequence: CASSEDGTGGQPQHF.

This clone was detected only once. The chain carries TRBV7-3 and TRBJ1-1; D might be TRBD1 (6 bases). The CDR3 consists of 16 residues. V was clipped by 1 base and J by 4 bases, with 16 bases between them. Germline lookup yields CDR1 SGHTA and CDR2 FQGTGA. CDR3 residues: CASSLNGAGVATEAFF. In DNA, the CDR3 is TGTGCCAGCAGCTTAAATGGGGCAGGGGTGGCCACTGAAGCTTTCTTT.

The CDR3 is CASTETSGTGYGNTIYF. DNA for the CDR3: TGTGCCAGCACGGAAACGAGTGGGACAGGGTACGGAAACACCATATATTTT. The chain combines TRBV2 with TRBJ1-3; the match to TRBD1 covers 9 bases. The junction had 14 bases not matched to a gene; V was cut back by 7 bases and J by 4 bases. The CDR3 length is 17 residues. Germline V gene data show CDR1 as SNHLY and CDR2 as FYNNEI. The full variable domain, completed using reference TRBV2 and TRBJ1-3, is EPEVTQTPSHQVTQMGQEVILRCVPISNHLYFYWYRQILGQKVEFLVSFYNNEISEKSEIFDDQFSVERPDGSNFTLKIRSTKLEDSAMYFCASTETSGTGYGNTIYFGEGSWLTVV.

Remarks on this clone: The same CDR3 is also encoded by other DNA sequences in this sample. The chain couples TRBV6-5 to TRBJ1-2, with 9 bases lining up with TRBD1. Germline-derived CDR1 and CDR2 are MNHEY and SVGAGI. The CDR3 length is 13 residues. With V trimmed by 4 bases and J by 8 bases, 5 bases remained unmatched. CDR3 sequence reads: CASSSGQGGGYTF. CDR3 nucleotide sequence: TGTGCCAGCAGTTCGGGACAGGGCGGAGGCTACACCTTC.

J is TRBJ1-4 and V is TRBV25-1, with D uncertain. The CDR3 sequence is 14 residues long. Per the germline V gene, CDR1 is MGHDK and CDR2 is SYGVNS. Trimming pared 4 bases from V and 0 bases from J, leaving 6 bases between. CDR3 bases: TGTGCCAGCAGTGGACTCGCAACTAATGAAAAACTGTTTTTT. Translated: CASSGLATNEKLFF.

The J gene is TRBJ1-2, the V gene TRBV5-5; 7 nucleotides agree with TRBD1. Germline V gene lookup returns CDR1 SGHKS and CDR2 YYEKEE (reference sequence). CDR3 length: 15 residues. The V gene end was trimmed by 4 bases and the J gene end by 4 bases; junction bases not matched to a gene: 10. DNA for the CDR3: TGTGCCAGCAGCCAGGGGGGCAGCACACGCTATGGCTACACCTTC. This gives the protein CASSQGGSTRYGYTF.

The CDR3 sequence: CASSPWAEEGYTF. CDR3 in DNA: TGTGCCAGCTCACCATGGGCAGAAGAGGGCTACACCTTC. The V and J genes are TRBV18 and TRBJ1-2; the D is unclear. Germline CDR1 is KGHSH and CDR2 is LQKENI. V shed 2 bases and J shed 8 bases, with 12 bases lying between them. This CDR3 has 13 amino acids.

This chain uses TRBV5-6 with TRBJ1-3; possibly TRBD1 for D (5 bases). Germline V lookup: CDR1 SGHDT, CDR2 YYEEEE. The CDR3 has 16 amino acids. V was shortened by 0 bases and J by 2 bases, with 12 bases between the two germline ends. DNA for the CDR3: TGTGCCAGCAGCTTGGCTGGGGCGCTTCCTGGAAACACCATATATTTT. Protein product: CASSLAGALPGNTIYF. Using reference TRBV5-6 and TRBJ1-3 for the parts outside the CDR3, the full variable domain is DAGVTQSPTHLIKTRGQQVTLRCSPKSGHDTVSWYQQALGQGPQFIFQYYEEEERQRGNFPDRFSGHQFPNYSSELNVNALLLGDSALYLCASSLAGALPGNTIYFGEGSWLTVV.

V usage is TRBV2 and J usage is TRBJ2-2, with 12 positions matching TRBD2. J was trimmed by 1 base and V by 5 bases; bases with no gene match: 5. This CDR3 is 17 amino acids long. From germline, CDR1 is SNHLY and CDR2 FYNNEI. This chain's CDR3 is CASSPPGLAGNTGELFF. The DNA of the CDR3 is TGTGCCAGCAGTCCCCCGGGACTAGCGGGGAACACCGGGGAGCTGTTTTTT.